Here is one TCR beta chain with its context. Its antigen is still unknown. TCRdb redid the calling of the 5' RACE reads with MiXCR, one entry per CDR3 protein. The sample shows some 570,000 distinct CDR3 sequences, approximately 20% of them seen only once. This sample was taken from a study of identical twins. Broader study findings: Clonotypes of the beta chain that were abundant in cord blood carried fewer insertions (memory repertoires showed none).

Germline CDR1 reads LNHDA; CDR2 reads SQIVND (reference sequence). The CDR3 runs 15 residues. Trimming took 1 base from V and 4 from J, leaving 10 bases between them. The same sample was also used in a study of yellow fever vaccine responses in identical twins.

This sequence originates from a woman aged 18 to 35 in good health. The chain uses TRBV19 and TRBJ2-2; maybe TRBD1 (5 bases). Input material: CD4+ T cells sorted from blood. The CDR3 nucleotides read TGTGCCAGTAGTATAGCCAGGGCCCTCACCGGGGAGCTGTTTTTT. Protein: CASSIARALTGELFF.